The rows below give T cell receptor beta chains drawn from one sample of a study of T cell responses to AZD1222 COVID-19 vaccine. Some clones are missing from TCRdb's copy, which holds only in-frame ones; the method was immunoSEQ multiplex PCR. The data show 150,000 to 200,000 clones, 85% to 90% seen once. Sequencing used peripheral blood, obtained on day 0 of AZD1222 vaccination. The receptors here all came from an adult in good health. Each CDR3 is given with its conserved first and last residue. A D gene is named only where the DNA matches it firmly.

v_call: TRBV7-3; d_call: TRBD2; j_call: TRBJ2-1; cdr3_aa: CASRISGSGMNEQFF
v_call: TRBV5-1; d_call: TRBD1; j_call: TRBJ1-2; cdr3_aa: CASSLDVGGFYGYTF
v_call: TRBV9; d_call: .; j_call: TRBJ1-6; cdr3_aa: CASSGWSSYNSPLHF
v_call: TRBV29-1; d_call: .; j_call: TRBJ2-1; cdr3_aa: CSVTGDPSNEQFF
v_call: TRBV28; d_call: .; j_call: TRBJ2-1; cdr3_aa: CASSRTRIEQFF
v_call: TRBV7-2; d_call: .; j_call: TRBJ2-5; cdr3_aa: CASSPQTAFQETQYF
v_call: TRBV5-4; d_call: TRBD2; j_call: TRBJ2-1; cdr3_aa: CAGTSGGPYNEQFF
v_call: TRBV4-1; d_call: TRBD1; j_call: TRBJ1-4; cdr3_aa: CASSPRTGTASEKLFF
v_call: TRBV28; d_call: .; j_call: TRBJ1-1; cdr3_aa: CATSSGVGDTEAFF
v_call: TRBV18; d_call: TRBD2; j_call: TRBJ2-1; cdr3_aa: CASSPGPAGGRNEQFF
v_call: TRBV18; d_call: .; j_call: TRBJ2-6; cdr3_aa: CASSPAGSSGANVLTF
v_call: TRBV5-6; d_call: .; j_call: TRBJ1-2; cdr3_aa: CASSLAGGHGYGYTF
v_call: TRBV28; d_call: .; j_call: TRBJ1-5; cdr3_aa: CASRSAGTTGRSQPQHF
v_call: TRBV28; d_call: .; j_call: TRBJ1-6; cdr3_aa: CASRMGAVAYNSPLHF
v_call: TRBV18; d_call: TRBD2; j_call: TRBJ2-1; cdr3_aa: CASSPGGVYNEQFF
v_call: TRBV5-4; d_call: .; j_call: TRBJ2-3; cdr3_aa: CASSSDPGIPSTDTQYF
v_call: TRBV10-2; d_call: TRBD1; j_call: TRBJ1-2; cdr3_aa: CASSDGTGVNLDGYTF
v_call: TRBV21-1; d_call: .; j_call: TRBJ2-7; cdr3_aa: CASSKVSDTSTSYEQYF
v_call: TRBV28; d_call: .; j_call: TRBJ1-3; cdr3_aa: CASSQTGSYTIYF
v_call: TRBV4-3; d_call: TRBD1; j_call: TRBJ2-7; cdr3_aa: CASSQVAGQGAYEQYF
v_call: TRBV2; d_call: .; j_call: TRBJ1-6; cdr3_aa: CASRKGLSSPLHF
v_call: TRBV6-5; d_call: TRBD1; j_call: TRBJ1-2; cdr3_aa: CASSYSQGDRGYGYTF
v_call: TRBV11-2; d_call: .; j_call: TRBJ2-3; cdr3_aa: CASSRRTVTDTQYF
v_call: TRBV9; d_call: TRBD1; j_call: TRBJ1-2; cdr3_aa: CASSLGQGAQGYTF
v_call: TRBV7-2; d_call: TRBD1; j_call: TRBJ1-2; cdr3_aa: CASSLEATGGGYGYTF
v_call: TRBV6-5; d_call: TRBD1; j_call: TRBJ2-1; cdr3_aa: CASSFFPDRDNEQFF
v_call: TRBV28; d_call: TRBD2; j_call: TRBJ2-1; cdr3_aa: CASRRKASGEFNEQFF
v_call: TRBV6-6; d_call: .; j_call: TRBJ2-5; cdr3_aa: CASELSETQYF
v_call: TRBV7-9; d_call: .; j_call: TRBJ2-2; cdr3_aa: CASSDWGLGELFF
v_call: TRBV19; d_call: .; j_call: TRBJ1-3; cdr3_aa: CASSLQHSGNTIYF
v_call: TRBV7-8; d_call: .; j_call: TRBJ2-7; cdr3_aa: CASSRGYEQYF
v_call: TRBV2; d_call: .; j_call: TRBJ1-5; cdr3_aa: CASRVFSNQPQHF
v_call: TRBV7-9; d_call: .; j_call: TRBJ1-4; cdr3_aa: CASSLAWAATNEKLFF
v_call: TRBV18; d_call: .; j_call: TRBJ1-6; cdr3_aa: CASPHWAPHWNSPLHF
v_call: TRBV18; d_call: .; j_call: TRBJ2-2; cdr3_aa: CASSIDSNTGELFF
v_call: TRBV5-6; d_call: .; j_call: TRBJ2-7; cdr3_aa: CASSSWTLRIVPIKF
v_call: TRBV28; d_call: TRBD1; j_call: TRBJ1-6; cdr3_aa: CASSPPWTGGRSPLHF